The 9 T cell receptor beta chains below come from one sample, sequenced in a study of blood T cell repertoires in COVID-19. The assay was immunoSEQ multiplex PCR, and TCRdb's table has in-frame clones only and misses some. Of 200,000 to 300,000 clones in the sample, about 89% were seen once. The specimen sequenced was PBMCs or T cells enriched from blood (not recorded which). All receptors come from a woman between 18 and 29 years old who had recovered from COVID-19.

This clone was counted once. The chain is built from TRBV4-2 and TRBJ2-7, with 9 bases fitting TRBD2. This CDR3 has 18 amino acids. Germline CDR1 reads LGHNA; CDR2 reads YNFKEQ. V was clipped by 2 bases and J by 4 bases; unmatched bases: 15. The CDR3 sequence is CASSQSYDSGTSRYEQYF. In DNA, the CDR3 is TGTGCCAGCAGCCAATCCTATGATAGTGGGACTAGCCGATACGAGCAGTACTTC.

The chain combines TRBV16 with TRBJ2-7; 8 nucleotides match TRBD2. The ends lost 1 base at V and 0 bases at J; junction bases unmatched: 5. Per the germline V gene, CDR1 is KGHSY and CDR2 is FQNENV. This CDR3 spans 16 amino acids. CDR3 nucleotides: TGTGCCAGCAGCCAATTAACGGGAGGGAGCTCCTACGAGCAGTACTTC. Translating gives CASSQLTGGSSYEQYF. The whole variable domain, filled in from reference TRBV16 and TRBJ2-7, reads GEEVAQTPKHLVRGEGQKAKLYCAPIKGHSYVFWYQQVLKNEFKFLISFQNENVFDETGMPKERFSAKCLPNSPCSLEIQATKLEDSAVYFCASSQLTGGSSYEQYFGPGTRLTVT.

The rearrangement joins TRBV4-3 to TRBJ1-3; D ambiguous. The CDR3 has 15 residues. Germline assignment: CDR1 LGHNA and CDR2 YSLEER. Trimming left V 3 bases short and J 0 bases short, with 9 bases between. The CDR3 is CASSHDISSGNTIYF. The CDR3 nucleotides are TGCGCCAGCAGCCATGATATTAGCTCTGGAAACACCATATATTTT.

This chain links TRBV18 with TRBJ2-1; no firm D call. This CDR3 spans 15 amino acids. The germline CDR1 and CDR2 sequences are KGHSH and LQKENI. V was cut by 6 bases and J by 8 bases, with 20 bases left in between. The CDR3 sequence: CASSSMRLTPYEQFF. The CDR3 nucleotides read TGTGCCAGCTCGAGCATGAGGTTAACTCCCTATGAGCAGTTCTTC.

This chain uses TRBV5-5 with TRBJ2-7, with 7 positions matching TRBD1. The CDR3 is 17 amino acids. Germline CDR1 and CDR2: SGHKS and YYEKEE (reference sequence). V lost 4 bases to trimming and J lost 3 bases; unmatched junction nucleotides: 16. The CDR3 nucleotides are TGTGCCAGCAGCGCTTTAATAACAGGGGTACTGCACTACGAGCAGTACTTC. This encodes CASSALITGVLHYEQYF.

The rearrangement uses TRBV27 and TRBJ1-2; D unclear. This CDR3 has 15 residues. V lost 5 bases, J lost 0 bases, and 13 bases lay in between. Germline CDR1 and CDR2: MNHEY and SMNVEV (reference sequence). The CDR3 DNA sequence: TGTGCCAGCAGTGGATACTCGAGGACTAACTATGGCTACACCTTC. Residues: CASSGYSRTNYGYTF.

This rearrangement joins TRBV27 to TRBJ2-2, with 13 bases that match TRBD2. With 4 bases clipped from V and 6 bases from J, the junction kept 5 bases outside the gene matches. Germline V gene lookup returns CDR1 MNHEY and CDR2 SMNVEV (reference sequence). The CDR3 has 16 amino acids. The CDR3 coding sequence is TGTGCCAGCAGTTCTGGACTAGCGGGAGTGGCCGGGGAGCTGTTTTTT. Translated: CASSSGLAGVAGELFF.

The J gene is TRBJ2-1, the V gene TRBV19; 7 nucleotides line up with TRBD2. CDR1 LNHDA and CDR2 SQIVND come from the germline V gene (reference sequence). J was trimmed by 10 bases and V by 4 bases; bases with no gene match: 4. This CDR3 has 12 residues. The CDR3 spells CASSSLAEEQFF. The CDR3 DNA follows: TGTGCCAGTAGTAGCCTAGCGGAGGAGCAGTTCTTC.

This chain links TRBV19 with TRBJ2-1; 8 bases fit TRBD2. Germline V lookup: CDR1 LNHDA, CDR2 SQIVND (reference sequence). V lost 8 bases, J lost 10 bases, and 16 bases stayed unmatched. The CDR3 length is 15 residues. The CDR3 here is CASSIAAGALGEQFF. CDR3 nucleotide sequence: TGTGCCAGTTCAATCGCAGCGGGGGCCCTGGGGGAGCAGTTCTTC.